This T cell receptor (beta chain) was sequenced in a study of Siglec-9 on CD8 T cells in melanoma. General study results and limits: In melanoma tumors, a Siglec-9-marked effector memory CD8+ subset reportedly appeared to accumulate.

A word on this clone: No antigen is known for it.

TCRdb keeps only in-frame clones here, not all; method: immunoSEQ multiplex PCR. The table has around 35,000 clones, 80% to 85% seen once. CDR3 length: 16 residues. V was trimmed by 5 bases and J by 0 bases, leaving 11 bases between them. Germline V CDR1 and CDR2: SGHTA, FQGTGA. The specimen was Siglec-9- CD8+ T cells sorted from blood. This TCR derives from a human donor in good health. The rearrangement links TRBV7-3 to TRBJ2-6; possibly TRBD1 for D (5 bases). Written as DNA, the CDR3 is TGTGCCAGCAGCCCAGGGATCTTCTCTGGGGCCAACGTCCTGACTTTC. Protein sequence: CASSPGIFSGANVLTF.